These 23 T cell receptor beta chains were all obtained from the same sample, sequenced in a study of shared clonotypes between healthy human individuals (dated by TCRdb to about 2020). Libraries were made using the immunoSEQ multiplex PCR assay. TCRdb took over this immuneACCESS table, retaining in-frame rearrangements with V and J assigned. Such tables are incomplete; in checked studies, under half of the missing clones stem from an unresolved V gene, and the remainder is unexplained. This sample is represented by about 730,000 clones; about two thirds of them were singletons. Of the sample, under 2% is held by the ten largest clones. The sample was memory CD4+ T cells sorted from blood. What the cell subset or site label conveys for this sample: CD45RA-negative fraction. Receptors originate from a woman aged 30 to 39 in good health.

J is TRBJ2-1 and V is TRBV7-2; 9 bases map to TRBD1. CDR1 is SGHTA and CDR2 is FQGNSA in the germline V gene. The CDR3 is made up of 15 amino acids. V shed 4 bases, J shed 8 bases, and the junction held 9 bases outside the gene matches. The DNA for the CDR3 is TGTGCCAGCAGCTACGGACAGGGGTCTATCTATGAGCAGTTCTTC. Translation gives CASSYGQGSIYEQFF.

About this clone itself: The same CDR3 is also encoded by other DNA sequences in this sample. J is TRBJ2-5 and V is TRBV5-4; no definite D call. The V gene's germline CDR1 is SGHNT and CDR2 YYREEE (reference sequence). Trimming removed 3 bases at V and 4 bases at J, with 10 bases between. This CDR3 contains 13 residues. For the CDR3, the DNA is TGTGCCAGCAGCTCTGAGTCAGGAGAGACCCAGTACTTC. It codes for CASSSESGETQYF.

This clone has just a few counts. The same CDR3 also results from other DNA sequences found in this sample. This chain links TRBV5-1 with TRBJ1-1; unclear D gene. Trimming cost V 0 bases and J 1 base, with 4 bases left between them. CDR3 length: 13 residues. Germline V gene lookup returns CDR1 SGHRS and CDR2 YFSETQ. The DNA of the CDR3 is TGCGCCAGCAGCTTGGTCCCGAACACTGAAGCTTTCTTT. As protein: CASSLVPNTEAFF.

The chain has TRBV6-1 and TRBJ2-5; TRBD2 aligns across 9 bases. Germline loops: CDR1 MNHNS, CDR2 SASEGT. The CDR3 sequence is 15 residues long. V shed 0 bases and J 5 bases; nucleotides not matched to a gene: 4. CDR3 coding DNA: TGTGCCAGCAGTGAAGCTAATAGCGGGAGTGAGACCCAGTACTTC. This encodes CASSEANSGSETQYF.

This clone came up once. The CDR3 here is CASRGTMNTEAFF. The CDR3 nucleotides read TGCGCCAGCAGGGGCACCATGAACACTGAAGCTTTCTTT. The V gene is TRBV10-1, the J gene TRBJ1-1, with D hard to call. V shed 6 bases and J shed 0 bases, with 8 bases lying between them. CDR1 WNHNN and CDR2 SYGVQD come from the germline V gene (reference sequence). CDR3 length equals 13 residues.

The rearrangement uses TRBV6-5 and TRBJ2-1; 8 nucleotides match TRBD1. The V and J ends lost 6 bases and 12 bases, in that order; junction bases with no gene match: 7. Germline V gene sequence: CDR1 MNHEY, CDR2 SVGAGI. The CDR3 covers 12 residues. The CDR3 DNA reads TGTGCCAGCAGCCAAACCGGGACAGGGCAGTTCTTC. It specifies CASSQTGTGQFF.

This clone showed up just a few times. The genes are TRBV5-1 and TRBJ2-1; 14 bases fit TRBD2. The CDR3 runs to 15 residues. V lost 6 bases, J lost 9 bases, and 8 bases stayed unmatched. Germline CDR1 SGHRS, CDR2 YFSETQ. CDR3 coding DNA: TGCGCCAGCAACGAAGGGACTAGCGGGAGTGGTGAGCAGTTCTTC. Amino acids: CASNEGTSGSGEQFF.

The chain combines TRBV18 with TRBJ2-5, with TRBD1 as a possible D gene (6 bases). TRBJ2-7 matches the DNA end more closely, so the J call is doubtful. The CDR3 has 13 amino acids. Germline CDR1 and CDR2: KGHSH and LQKENI. This CDR3 is CASSPLQGHEQYF. CDR3 coding DNA: TGTGCCAGCTCCCCTCTACAGGGCCACGAGCAGTACTTC.

This clone is a singleton in its sample. The chain couples TRBV27 to TRBJ2-7; D is unresolved. The CDR3 totals 14 residues. Deletions cut 4 bases from V and 3 bases from J, with 13 bases between. Germline V lookup: CDR1 MNHEY, CDR2 SMNVEV (reference sequence). The CDR3 loop is CASSSPRRFYEQYF. The CDR3 DNA reads TGTGCCAGCAGTTCCCCCAGGCGGTTCTACGAGCAGTACTTC.

The chain combines TRBV18 with TRBJ2-5, with 8 bases that match TRBD2. The germline V gene has CDR1 KGHSH and CDR2 LQKENI. Trimming took 6 bases from V and 1 from J; bases not matched to a gene: 16. CDR3 length: 18 residues. The CDR3 coding sequence is TGTGCCAGCTCGGCCCCGGGACTAGTGGGGACACCCCAAGAGACCCAGTACTTC. As protein: CASSAPGLVGTPQETQYF.

The V gene is TRBV29-1, the J gene TRBJ2-1; TRBD2 agrees at 12 bases. The V segment lost 8 bases and the J segment 2 bases; nucleotides outside the gene matches: 16. The germline V gene encodes CDR1 SQVTM and CDR2 ANQGSEA. The CDR3 covers 18 residues. The CDR3: CSPRVGRLAGETYNEQFF. CDR3 coding DNA: TGCAGCCCCCGCGTAGGGAGACTAGCGGGAGAAACCTACAATGAGCAGTTCTTC.

This clone was seen only once. The rearrangement links TRBV18 to TRBJ1-5; 7 nucleotides agree with TRBD1. The ends lost 4 bases at V and 6 bases at J; junction bases unmatched: 12. The CDR3 loop spans 16 amino acids. CDR1 is KGHSH, CDR2 LQKENI, per germline. The CDR3 sequence is CASSRQGQGEGQPQHF. CDR3 bases: TGTGCCAGCTCACGTCAGGGGCAGGGGGAGGGTCAGCCCCAGCATTTT.

The chain has TRBV27 and TRBJ2-7, with 7 bases identical to TRBD1. V lost 3 bases to trimming and J lost 3 bases; unmatched junction nucleotides: 8. Per the germline V gene, CDR1 is MNHEY and CDR2 is SMNVEV (reference sequence). The CDR3 length is 15 residues. CDR3 nucleotide sequence: TGTGCCAGCAGTTTCCGCTGGACAGGAGACTACGAGCAGTACTTC. Translation gives CASSFRWTGDYEQYF.

The V and J genes are TRBV28 and TRBJ1-3, with D maybe TRBD1 (6 bases). The V and J ends lost 5 bases and 3 bases respectively, with 14 bases between them. CDR1 and CDR2 (germline): MDHEN, SYDVKM. This CDR3 comprises 15 residues. In DNA, the CDR3 is TGTGCCAGCAGTGCCCGGGGGGCCGGTGGAAACACCATATATTTT. This codes for CASSARGAGGNTIYF.

V and J are TRBV28 and TRBJ1-4, with no clear D. Germline CDR1 MDHEN, CDR2 SYDVKM. Trimming shortened V by 5 bases and J by 8 bases, and 9 bases separated the two germline ends. CDR3 size: 12 residues. CDR3 DNA sequence: TGTGCCAGCAGTGTGCCGGGGGAAAAACTGTTTTTT. It specifies CASSVPGEKLFF.

V usage is TRBV11-2 and J usage is TRBJ2-1; 9 bases map to TRBD2. The V segment lost 4 bases and the J segment 11 bases; nucleotides outside the gene matches: 9. The CDR3 covers 14 residues. Germline V gene data show CDR1 as SGHAT and CDR2 as FQNNGV. In DNA, the CDR3 is TGTGCCAGCAGCTCGTTAGCGGGAGCCAGGCAGCAGTTCTTC. Its translation is CASSSLAGARQQFF.

This clone was counted once. The chain links TRBV30 to TRBJ2-7; 9 bases are shared with TRBD2. V was pared by 5 bases and J by 5 bases, with 7 bases of the junction left unmatched. The germline V gene encodes CDR1 GTSNPN and CDR2 SVGIG (reference sequence). This CDR3 comprises 13 residues. The CDR3 loop is CAWEYSGSNEQYF. Written as DNA, the CDR3 is TGTGCCTGGGAATATAGCGGGAGTAACGAGCAGTACTTC. Supplemented by reference TRBV30 and TRBJ2-7, the full variable domain reads SQTIHQWPATLVQPVGSPLSLECTVEGTSNPNLYWYRQAAGRGLQLLFYSVGIGQISSEVPQNLSASRPQDRQFILSSKKLLLSDSGFYLCAWEYSGSNEQYFGPGTRLTVT.

V gene TRBV15 combines with J gene TRBJ1-5; D gene ambiguous. The germline CDR1 and CDR2 sequences are LNHNV and YYDKDF (reference sequence). Deletions cut 0 bases from V and 6 bases from J, with 18 bases between. CDR3 length: 17 residues. The CDR3 DNA follows: TGTGCCACCAGCAGAGATTTGAGGTACCCGGGGATTCAGCCCCAGCATTTT. It translates to CATSRDLRYPGIQPQHF.

The V call is TRBV4-1, the J call TRBJ2-3; 10 positions match TRBD2. Trimming removed 3 bases from V and 1 base from J; junction bases left unmatched: 7. The CDR3 is 17 residues long. Germline-derived CDR1 and CDR2 are MGHRA and YSYEKL. The CDR3 sequence is CASSQERTSGGTDTQYF. The CDR3 DNA reads as TGCGCCAGCAGCCAGGAACGGACTAGCGGAGGCACAGATACGCAGTATTTT.

This chain connects TRBV2 to TRBJ1-3; D ambiguous. This CDR3 is built from 13 residues. The germline gives CDR1 SNHLY, CDR2 FYNNEI. V was clipped by 3 bases and J by 6 bases, with 9 bases between them. The CDR3 protein is CASSEYGTNTIYF. In DNA, the CDR3 is TGTGCCAGCAGTGAGTACGGTACAAACACCATATATTTT.

V gene TRBV18 combines with J gene TRBJ2-5; D may correspond to TRBD1 or TRBD2 (5 bases each). The CDR3 has 14 amino acids. V was pared by 0 bases and J by 3 bases, with 8 bases between. From germline, CDR1 is KGHSH and CDR2 LQKENI. The CDR3 protein is CASSPPGREETQYF. Written as DNA, the CDR3 is TGTGCCAGCTCACCACCGGGACGGGAAGAGACCCAGTACTTC. The whole variable domain, filled in from reference TRBV18 and TRBJ2-5, reads NAGVMQNPRHLVRRRGQEARLRCSPMKGHSHVYWYRQLPEEGLKFMVYLQKENIIDESGMPKERFSAEFPKEGPSILRIQQVVRGDSAAYFCASSPPGREETQYFGPGTRLLVL.

To note about this clone: This specimen includes other DNA sequences encoding the same CDR3. V and J are TRBV5-1 and TRBJ2-1; 8 nucleotides line up with TRBD2. Trimming at V came to 1 base and at J to 0 bases, leaving 0 bases not matched to a gene. Germline V gene lookup returns CDR1 SGHRS and CDR2 YFSETQ. CDR3 length: 15 residues. The CDR3 loop reads CASSLTSGSYNEQFF. As DNA, the CDR3 is TGCGCCAGCAGCTTGACTAGCGGCTCCTACAATGAGCAGTTCTTC. The entire variable domain, with the rest obtained from reference TRBV5-1 and TRBJ2-1, is as follows: KAGVTQTPRYLIKTRGQQVTLSCSPISGHRSVSWYQQTPGQGLQFLFEYFSETQRNKGNFPGRFSGRQFSNSRSEMNVSTLELGDSALYLCASSLTSGSYNEQFFGPGTRLTVL.

The rearrangement joins TRBV28 to TRBJ1-1, with TRBD1 identical over 9 bases. J was trimmed by 6 bases and V by 3 bases; bases with no gene match: 5. The CDR3 is 14 residues long. Germline V gene lookup returns CDR1 MDHEN and CDR2 SYDVKM. The CDR3 nucleotides are TGTGCCAGCAGTTTGTGGACAGGGGCGTCTGAAGCTTTCTTT. This codes for CASSLWTGASEAFF.